Listed here are 19 T cell receptor beta chains from one sample, sequenced in a study of blood T cell repertoires in COVID-19. The table came from immunoSEQ multiplex PCR; TCRdb's copy has only in-frame clones and leaves some out. The repertoire consists of a few hundred thousand clones, with approximately 88% occurring once and the leading ten covering around 12%. Sequenced input: peripheral blood. Receptors originate from a woman between 45 and 65 years old with COVID-19, enrolled during active disease.

This clone was seen more than once but under ten times. The chain uses TRBV5-6 and TRBJ1-2; D is ambiguous. This CDR3 has 19 amino acids. V was clipped by 0 bases and J by 2 bases, with 23 bases between them. Germline loops: CDR1 SGHDT, CDR2 YYEEEE. CDR3 nucleotide sequence: TGTGCCAGCAGCTTGGATGGCATTGGAGTTGGCCCAGCAAACTATGGCTACACCTTC. The encoded protein is CASSLDGIGVGPANYGYTF.

CDR3 amino acids: CAWTGGATGELFF. DNA of the CDR3: TGTGCCTGGACCGGGGGGGCGACCGGGGAGCTGTTTTTT. This chain links TRBV30 with TRBJ2-2, with 8 bases lining up with TRBD2. Losses at the gene ends were 4 bases for V and 5 bases for J; bases not matched to a gene: 3. Germline V gene data show CDR1 as GTSNPN and CDR2 as SVGIG (reference sequence). CDR3 length: 13 amino acids. Supplemented by reference TRBV30 and TRBJ2-2, the full variable domain reads SQTIHQWPATLVQPVGSPLSLECTVEGTSNPNLYWYRQAAGRGLQLLFYSVGIGQISSEVPQNLSASRPQDRQFILSSKKLLLSDSGFYLCAWTGGATGELFFGEGSRLTVL.

This chain links TRBV11-2 with TRBJ2-3, with TRBD2 matching over 9 bases. V was pared by 4 bases and J by 2 bases, with 7 bases of the junction left unmatched. Germline V gives CDR1 SGHAT, CDR2 FQNNGV. The CDR3 sequence is 16 residues long. The CDR3 nucleotides read TGTGCCAGCAGCTCCCAAGCGGGGGGTTTCACAGATACGCAGTATTTT. Translation gives CASSSQAGGFTDTQYF.

In nucleotides, the CDR3 is TGCGCCAGCAGCGGCGGCTGGGGGCGAAATGGCTACACCTTC. It codes for CASSGGWGRNGYTF. J is TRBJ1-2 and V is TRBV5-1; weak D call: TRBD1 (6 bases). Trimming removed 4 bases from V and 6 bases from J, with 16 bases in between. The CDR3 covers 14 residues. CDR1 and CDR2 (germline): SGHRS, YFSETQ.

The chain joins TRBV10-3 to TRBJ1-6, with 10 bases lining up with TRBD1. Looked up from germline, CDR1 is ENHRY and CDR2 is SYGVKD. V lost 7 bases, J lost 8 bases, and 8 bases stayed unmatched. This CDR3 has 15 amino acids. In nucleotides, the CDR3 is TGTGCCATCAAATCCGGACAGGGGGAGTATTCACCCCTCCACTTT. Amino acid sequence: CAIKSGQGEYSPLHF.

The chain recombines TRBV7-9 with TRBJ2-4; the D gene is possibly TRBD1 (6 bases). Germline CDR1 reads SEHNR; CDR2 reads FQNEAQ (reference sequence). The CDR3 length is 17 residues. The germline V and J ends were trimmed by 4 bases and 0 bases, with 16 bases remaining between them. The CDR3 protein is CASSSILQGAAKNIQYF. The CDR3 DNA is TGTGCCAGCAGCTCGATCTTACAGGGAGCAGCCAAAAACATTCAGTACTTC.

V gene TRBV24-1 combines with J gene TRBJ2-3; no clear D gene. The CDR3 loop spans 13 amino acids. Trimming cost V 7 bases and J 1 base, with 8 bases left between them. Germline values: CDR1 KGHDR, CDR2 SFDVKD. CDR3 region: CATRGPGTDTQYF. Here the CDR3 DNA reads TGTGCCACCAGGGGCCCGGGCACAGATACGCAGTATTTT.

This chain uses TRBV6-4 with TRBJ2-1, with 9 bases matching TRBD2. Germline V gene lookup returns CDR1 MRHNA and CDR2 SNTAGT. The CDR3 runs to 17 residues. With V trimmed by 4 bases and J by 5 bases, 12 bases remained unmatched. The CDR3: CASSGRRGGRVDNEQFF. In nucleotides, the CDR3 is TGTGCCAGCAGTGGGAGGCGGGGGGGCCGGGTCGACAATGAGCAGTTCTTC.

CDR3 sequence (DNA): TGTGCCAGCAGGCCGGACAGGGGCTATGGCTACACCTTC. It specifies CASRPDRGYGYTF. The rearrangement links TRBV12-3 or TRBV12-4 to TRBJ1-2, with TRBD1 matching 9 bases. Trimming at V came to 6 bases and at J to 4 bases, leaving 3 bases not matched to a gene. There are 13 residues in the CDR3.

The gene calls are TRBV10-2 and TRBJ1-2; TRBD1 agrees at 12 bases. J lost 6 bases, V lost 0 bases, and 11 bases had no gene match. The germline gives CDR1 WSHSY, CDR2 SAAADI. The CDR3 length is 18 residues. The CDR3 sequence is CASSESGTGGASLHGYTF. CDR3 in DNA: TGCGCCAGCAGTGAGTCGGGGACAGGGGGCGCGTCCCTCCATGGCTACACCTTC.

This chain links TRBV19 with TRBJ1-5; 9 nucleotides agree with TRBD1. Trimming took 5 bases from V and 9 from J; bases not matched to a gene: 26. This CDR3 is built from 20 residues. Germline V gene data show CDR1 as LNHDA and CDR2 as SQIVND (reference sequence). The CDR3 bases are TGTGCCAGTAGTCTGCAAGCCCGGGACAGGGCCTTTATTTTACAGAGGCCCCAGCATTTT. This codes for CASSLQARDRAFILQRPQHF.

The V and J genes are TRBV2 and TRBJ1-1; maybe TRBD1 (5 bases). The germline V gene encodes CDR1 SNHLY and CDR2 FYNNEI. The CDR3 runs to 15 residues. V was trimmed by 6 bases and J by 5 bases, leaving 19 bases between them. The CDR3 reads CASRAGGWMGTEAFF. CDR3 nucleotide sequence: TGTGCCAGCAGGGCCGGGGGGTGGATGGGGACTGAAGCTTTCTTT.

The J gene is TRBJ1-2, the V gene TRBV10-3, with TRBD1 as a possible D gene (6 bases). This CDR3 spans 14 amino acids. Germline V gives CDR1 ENHRY, CDR2 SYGVKD. V lost 2 bases, J lost 5 bases, and 12 bases lay in between. Here the CDR3 reads CAISEPDRLYGYTF. The CDR3 nucleotides read TGTGCCATCAGTGAGCCGGACAGACTTTATGGCTACACCTTC.

As for this clone: Within the sample, other DNA sequences also encode this same CDR3. The genes are TRBV5-6 and TRBJ1-2; TRBD1 agrees at 7 bases. CDR3 size: 13 residues. Per germline, CDR1 SGHDT and CDR2 YYEEEE. V dropped 3 bases and J dropped 4; count of bases not matched to a gene: 3. In DNA, the CDR3 is TGTGCCAGCAGCTCACAGGGGAGCTATGGCTACACCTTC. This translates into CASSSQGSYGYTF.

The chain carries TRBV9 and TRBJ2-5; D perhaps matches TRBD2 (5 bases). This CDR3 is 14 amino acids long. The germline V gene has CDR1 SGDLS and CDR2 YYNGEE. Trimming removed 4 bases from V and 3 bases from J, with 13 bases in between. CDR3 sequence (DNA): TGTGCCAGCAGCCATCGTGCCGGGGAAGAGACCCAGTACTTC. Translating it yields CASSHRAGEETQYF. Full variable domain (remainder filled in from reference TRBV9 and TRBJ2-5): DSGVTQTPKHLITATGQRVTLRCSPRSGDLSVYWYQQSLDQGLQFLIQYYNGEERAKGNILERFSAQQFPDLHSELNLSSLELGDSALYFCASSHRAGEETQYFGPGTRLLVL.

The rearrangement uses TRBV9 and TRBJ1-4; 10 bases are shared with TRBD1. The germline V gene encodes CDR1 SGDLS and CDR2 YYNGEE. This CDR3 has 15 residues. Losses at the gene ends were 4 bases for V and 5 bases for J; bases not matched to a gene: 5. Here the CDR3 DNA reads TGTGCCAGCAGCCCGGACAGGGGGATAAATGAAAAACTGTTTTTT. Translated: CASSPDRGINEKLFF.

In the case of this clone: The sample carries other DNA sequences with the same CDR3. The CDR3 loop is CASSQDRNQPQHF. CDR3 DNA sequence: TGTGCCAGCAGCCAAGACCGTAATCAGCCCCAGCATTTT. The V call is TRBV3-1 (or the pseudogene TRBV3-2), the J call TRBJ1-5; D gene unclear. CDR1 LGHDT and CDR2 YNNKEL come from the germline V gene (reference sequence). V dropped 0 bases and J dropped 4 bases, with 4 bases sitting between them. CDR3 size: 13 residues.

The rearrangement uses TRBV11-2 and TRBJ2-5, with TRBD2 as a possible D gene (5 bases). From germline, CDR1 is SGHAT and CDR2 FQNNGV. The V and J ends lost 1 base and 5 bases respectively, with 8 bases between them. This CDR3 is 13 amino acids long. The CDR3 nucleotides read TGTGCCAGCAGCTTAGGGCGGGTTGAGACCCAGTACTTC. Protein sequence: CASSLGRVETQYF.

The rearrangement uses TRBV28 and TRBJ1-2; D is perhaps TRBD1 (6 bases). Germline loops: CDR1 MDHEN, CDR2 SYDVKM. Trimming pared 2 bases from V and 5 bases from J, leaving 15 bases between. This CDR3 region has 15 residues. The CDR3 coding sequence is TGTGCCAGCAGTTTAAGGGGGGGCGATTTTTATGGCTACACCTTC. Protein sequence: CASSLRGGDFYGYTF.